The rows below give T cell receptor beta chains drawn from one sample of a study of metastatic and nonmetastatic thyroid tumors. TCRdb ran MiXCR on the PCR reads. This sample has about 25,000 clones, with 10% to 15% found just once. The specimen sequenced was blood. These receptors all come from a female donor with papillary thyroid cancer or a benign thyroid nodule (not recorded which). Some clones in this sample may be carry-over from other donors' samples. CDR3s leave out the opening cysteine and the closing phenylalanine or tryptophan. The order of the fields is V gene, J gene, CDR3 protein.

TRBV20-1,TRBJ1-5,SAWYSSNQSRH
TRBV6-1,TRBJ1-2,ASSRRAYGYT
TRBV9,TRBJ2-7,ASSVRPGSEQY
TRBV3-1,TRBJ2-1,ATTGTGPYNEQF
TRBV19,TRBJ1-2,ASSIPTGSGYT
TRBV20-1,TRBJ2-1,SASSPSEQF
TRBV18,TRBJ2-3,ASSPPLGSSTDTQY
TRBV28,TRBJ1-2,ASSAGRGRGYT
TRBV13,TRBJ1-2,ASSRTGTWGGGYT
TRBV20-1,TRBJ2-7,SAETAAYEQY
TRBV28,TRBJ1-1,ASSFYAGALNTEAF
TRBV30,TRBJ1-1,AWRITREAF
TRBV20-1,TRBJ2-3,SARETSGSGDTQY
TRBV7-8,TRBJ2-3,ASMGRKTDTQY
TRBV2,TRBJ2-2,ASSPTLAGTGELF
TRBV7-3,TRBJ2-7,ASSLTGGSEQY
TRBV6-2/TRBV6-3,TRBJ1-1,ASSYSTGLGNTEAF
TRBV14,TRBJ1-3,ASSQVEGAFSGNTIY
TRBV7-9,TRBJ1-5,ASSLAGTGGQPQH
TRBV20-1,TRBJ2-1,SALPSSYNEQF
TRBV28,TRBJ2-7,ASSLFTPDSYEQY
TRBV24-1,TRBJ1-2,ATSDGDRGYT
TRBV5-1,TRBJ2-7,ASSLASFYEQY
TRBV4-3,TRBJ2-3,ASSQDRGDTQY